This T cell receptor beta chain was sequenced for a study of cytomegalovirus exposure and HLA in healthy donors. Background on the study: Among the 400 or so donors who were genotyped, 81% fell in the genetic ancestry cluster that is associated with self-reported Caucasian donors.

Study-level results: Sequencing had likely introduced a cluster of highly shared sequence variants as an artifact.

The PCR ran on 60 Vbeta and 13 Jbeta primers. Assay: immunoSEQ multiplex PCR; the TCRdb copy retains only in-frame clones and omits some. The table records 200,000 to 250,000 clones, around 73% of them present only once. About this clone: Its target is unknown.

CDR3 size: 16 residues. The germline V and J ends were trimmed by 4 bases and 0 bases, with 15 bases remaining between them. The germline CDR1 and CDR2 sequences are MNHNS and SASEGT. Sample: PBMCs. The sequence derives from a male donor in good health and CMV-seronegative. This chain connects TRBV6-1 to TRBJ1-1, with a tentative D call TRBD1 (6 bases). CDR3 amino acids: CASSGTGTSMNTEAFF. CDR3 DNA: TGTGCCAGCAGTGGAACCGGGACAAGCATGAACACTGAAGCTTTCTTT.